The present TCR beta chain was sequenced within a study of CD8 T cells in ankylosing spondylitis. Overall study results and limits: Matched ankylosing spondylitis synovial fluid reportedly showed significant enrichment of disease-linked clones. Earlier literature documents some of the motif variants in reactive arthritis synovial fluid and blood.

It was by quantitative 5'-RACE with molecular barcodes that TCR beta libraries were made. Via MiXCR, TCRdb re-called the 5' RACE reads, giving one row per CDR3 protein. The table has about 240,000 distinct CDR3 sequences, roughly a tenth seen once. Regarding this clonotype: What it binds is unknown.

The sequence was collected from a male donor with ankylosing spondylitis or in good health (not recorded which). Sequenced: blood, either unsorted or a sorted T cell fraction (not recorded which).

CDR3 sequence reads: CSATPGLAGGDTQYF. CDR3 DNA sequence: TGCAGTGCTACCCCTGGACTAGCGGGAGGGGATACGCAGTATTTT. The chain joins TRBV20-1 to TRBJ2-3; 15 bases agree with TRBD2. The germline V gene has CDR1 DFQATT and CDR2 SNEGSKA (reference sequence). The CDR3 contains 15 residues. V lost 4 bases and J lost 6; bases outside the gene matches: 5.